Below, 24 T cell receptor beta chains from the same sample are listed, as sequenced in a study of graft-versus-host responses after intestinal transplantation. No cognate antigen is known for these TCRs. Here immunoSEQ multiplex PCR was the method, and the copy in TCRdb shows in-frame clones only, minus some. The sample gives roughly 75,000 clones, roughly 91% of which show up once; more than 0.095% is in the top ten. The sequencing used unstimulated CD4+ T cells sorted from spleen or lymph node cells, collected before intestinal transplant. All receptors come from a human donor who received an intestinal transplant.

This chain uses TRBV4-3 with TRBJ1-1; 9 bases line up with TRBD1. The ends lost 2 bases at V and 5 bases at J; junction bases unmatched: 6. Germline lookup yields CDR1 LGHNA and CDR2 YSLEER. This CDR3 region has 15 residues. CDR3 sequence: CASSQTTGGVTEAFF. CDR3 in DNA: TGCGCCAGCAGCCAAACAACAGGGGGCGTGACTGAAGCTTTCTTT.

This clone was picked up one time. J is TRBJ2-5 and V is TRBV2; tentative D call: TRBD2 (6 bases). The germline CDR1 and CDR2 sequences are SNHLY and FYNNEI. The CDR3 runs to 14 residues. The germline V and J ends were trimmed by 7 bases and 5 bases, with 17 bases remaining between them. CDR3 coding DNA: TGTGCCAGCAACTTCGGGGGTTCGGGGGAGACCCAGTACTTC. This gives the protein CASNFGGSGETQYF.

The V call is TRBV5-1, the J call TRBJ1-1; no clear D. The germline gives CDR1 SGHRS, CDR2 YFSETQ. CDR3 length: 15 residues. V lost 0 bases to trimming and J lost 4 bases, with 13 bases between them. This CDR3 reads CASSLEARAGTEAFF. The CDR3 DNA reads TGCGCCAGCAGCTTGGAGGCGAGGGCGGGCACTGAAGCTTTCTTT.

The chain is built from TRBV6-6 and TRBJ2-7, with a tentative D call TRBD2 (6 bases). Trimming took off 7 bases at V and 3 bases at J, with 10 bases between the two ends. Germline V lookup: CDR1 MNHNY, CDR2 SVGAGI (reference sequence). The CDR3 covers 12 residues. CDR3 in amino acids: CASTGGLYEQYF. In DNA form, the CDR3 reads TGTGCCAGCACCGGGGGACTCTACGAGCAGTACTTC.

The rearrangement uses TRBV4-3 and TRBJ1-1; 7 bases are shared with TRBD1. V lost 6 bases, J lost 3 bases, and 7 bases stayed unmatched. From germline, CDR1 is LGHNA and CDR2 YSLEER. The CDR3 length is 14 residues. The DNA of the CDR3 is TGCGCCAGCAGGCAGGGGGAGGTTGACACTGAAGCTTTCTTT. As protein: CASRQGEVDTEAFF.

This chain connects TRBV2 to TRBJ1-2; perhaps TRBD1 as D (6 bases). CDR1 and CDR2 (germline): SNHLY, FYNNEI. CDR3 length: 15 amino acids. V lost 6 bases and J lost 0, with 14 bases in between. For the CDR3, the DNA is TGTGCCAGCAGCCAGTCCGGACAGTCTAACTATGGCTACACCTTC. It encodes CASSQSGQSNYGYTF.

The chain recombines TRBV6-6 with TRBJ1-5; possible D gene TRBD1, 6 bases. The germline V gene has CDR1 MNHNY and CDR2 SVGAGI (reference sequence). The ends were cut back, 6 bases at V and 5 bases at J, with 11 bases in the middle. There are 13 residues in the CDR3. CDR3 sequence: CASRRQGYQPQHF. DNA for the CDR3: TGTGCCAGCAGGCGGCAGGGGTATCAGCCCCAGCATTTT.

Only one count was recorded for this clone. The chain recombines TRBV19 with TRBJ2-1, with TRBD2 matching 11 bases. In germline, CDR1 is LNHDA, CDR2 SQIVND (reference sequence). V was pared by 7 bases and J by 10 bases, with 9 bases of the junction left unmatched. The CDR3 extends over 14 amino acids. CDR3 protein: CASTRMASGREQFF. CDR3 coding DNA: TGTGCCAGTACCAGGATGGCTAGCGGGAGGGAGCAGTTCTTC.

V and J are TRBV5-1 and TRBJ2-2; 11 nucleotides match TRBD2. The CDR3 is 18 amino acids. With 0 bases clipped from V and 2 bases from J, the junction kept 6 bases outside the gene matches. Germline assignment: CDR1 SGHRS and CDR2 YFSETQ. The CDR3 DNA reads as TGCGCCAGCAGCTTGGGCCCTAGCGGGGGGCTCAACACCGGGGAGCTGTTTTTT. Its protein product is CASSLGPSGGLNTGELFF.

V and J are TRBV10-1 and TRBJ1-6; D gene ambiguous. CDR3 length: 15 residues. Germline CDR1 reads WNHNN; CDR2 reads SYGVQD (reference sequence). V dropped 6 bases and J dropped 10 bases, with 19 bases sitting between them. DNA for the CDR3: TGCGCCAGCAGGGCCTGGGTCCTGGCAGGATCACCCCTCCACTTT. Protein sequence: CASRAWVLAGSPLHF.

J is TRBJ2-3 and V is TRBV7-2, with 8 bases lining up with TRBD2. Trimming took 6 bases from V and 4 from J; bases not matched to a gene: 9. Germline CDR1 SGHTA, CDR2 FQGNSA. CDR3 length: 15 residues. CDR3 DNA: TGTGCCAGCAGACAACGGGGGGGCCCTCCAGATACGCAGTATTTT. Its protein is CASRQRGGPPDTQYF.

This sequence joins TRBV6-5 and TRBJ1-1; 7 nucleotides line up with TRBD1. In germline, CDR1 is MNHEY, CDR2 SVGAGI. This CDR3 has 13 amino acids. Unmatched junction bases numbered 5, after V lost 6 bases and J lost 4 bases. The CDR3 DNA is TGTGCCAGCAGCCCGACAGGGTCCACTGAAGCTTTCTTT. Protein product: CASSPTGSTEAFF.

J is TRBJ2-1 and V is TRBV7-2, with TRBD1 identical over 7 bases. With V trimmed by 5 bases and J by 15 bases, 13 bases remained unmatched. The CDR3 consists of 13 residues. CDR1 SGHTA and CDR2 FQGNSA come from the germline V gene. The CDR3 protein is CASSPDSGTEAFF. In DNA, the CDR3 is TGTGCCAGCAGCCCAGACTCCGGGACAGAGGCGTTCTTC.

V and J are TRBV9 and TRBJ1-1, with a weak D call TRBD1 (5 bases). The ends were cut back, 0 bases at V and 2 bases at J, with 17 bases in the middle. The length of the CDR3 is 17 residues. Germline CDR1 reads SGDLS; CDR2 reads YYNGEE. Here the CDR3 DNA reads TGTGCCAGCAGCGTAGACTCAGGGATATACCCCAACACTGAAGCTTTCTTT. Its protein is CASSVDSGIYPNTEAFF.

The sample holds a few counts of this clone. The CDR3 loop is CAISVTGRSEAFF. The CDR3 bases are TGTGCCATCAGTGTGACAGGGAGATCTGAAGCTTTCTTT. This chain links TRBV10-3 with TRBJ1-1; 7 bases line up with TRBD1. The CDR3 spans 13 residues. Germline loops: CDR1 ENHRY, CDR2 SYGVKD. V shed 4 bases, J shed 6 bases, and the junction held 5 bases outside the gene matches.

This chain links TRBV5-6 with TRBJ1-5; D gene unclear. Trimming removed 3 bases at V and 0 bases at J, with 10 bases between. Germline V lookup: CDR1 SGHDT, CDR2 YYEEEE. The CDR3 consists of 15 residues. In nucleotides, the CDR3 is TGTGCCAGCAGCTCCTCCAGGAATAGCAATCAGCCCCAGCATTTT. It codes for CASSSSRNSNQPQHF.

The rearrangement uses TRBV7-2 and TRBJ2-4, with D unclear. This CDR3 contains 15 residues. Looked up from germline, CDR1 is SGHTA and CDR2 is FQGNSA. V was pared by 7 bases and J by 6 bases, with 19 bases between. The CDR3 spells CASTDLLLPTNIQYF. CDR3 nucleotide sequence: TGTGCCAGCACCGATCTACTACTCCCTACAAACATTCAGTACTTC. The variable domain in full, completed from reference TRBV7-2 and TRBJ2-4, reads GAGVSQSPSNKVTEKGKDVELRCDPISGHTALYWYRQSLGQGLEFLIYFQGNSAPDKSGLPSDRFSAERTGGSVSTLTIQRTQQEDSAVYLCASTDLLLPTNIQYFGAGTRLSVL.

The chain links TRBV12-5 to TRBJ1-2, with TRBD1 matching 7 bases. Germline trimming cut 2 bases from V and 4 bases from J; bases unmatched to any gene: 10. The CDR3 contains 16 residues. Germline V lookup: CDR1 LGHNT, CDR2 FRNRAP. CDR3 loop: CASGLPDRADGYGYTF. The DNA for the CDR3 is TGTGCTAGTGGTTTGCCAGACAGGGCCGACGGCTATGGCTACACCTTC.

In regard to this clone: Other nucleotide sequences in the sample specify the same CDR3. The rearrangement uses TRBV6-1 and TRBJ1-3; the D is unclear. Trimming shortened V by 2 bases and J by 0 bases, and 11 bases separated the two germline ends. The CDR3 extends over 16 amino acids. CDR1 is MNHNS and CDR2 is SASEGT in the germline V gene. For the CDR3, the DNA is TGTGCCAGCAGTGAACCGTCAGGTCTCTCTGGAAACACCATATATTTT. It encodes CASSEPSGLSGNTIYF.

This clone was counted once. This chain connects TRBV9 to TRBJ2-6; 10 bases agree with TRBD2. The CDR3 runs 18 residues. The V and J ends lost 4 bases and 4 bases, in that order; junction bases with no gene match: 11. Germline V lookup: CDR1 SGDLS, CDR2 YYNGEE. The chain's CDR3 is CASSPVLAGGTGANVLTF. The CDR3 DNA is TGTGCCAGCAGCCCCGTTTTAGCGGGGGGTACGGGGGCCAACGTCCTGACTTTC.

The chain couples TRBV7-9 to TRBJ2-3; weak D call: TRBD2 (5 bases). The germline gives CDR1 SEHNR, CDR2 FQNEAQ (reference sequence). CDR3 length: 13 amino acids. Trimming removed 1 base at V and 4 bases at J, with 6 bases between. CDR3 DNA sequence: TGTGCCAGCAGCTTAGGCGGGCCAGATACGCAGTATTTT. Residues: CASSLGGPDTQYF.

CDR3 in amino acids: CASSLGLQAFF. The CDR3 DNA follows: TGTGCCAGCAGCCTCGGACTTCAAGCTTTCTTT. The chain is built from TRBV7-2 and TRBJ1-1; D call uncertain. Trimming removed 5 bases from V and 9 bases from J, with 10 bases in between. Germline CDR1 and CDR2: SGHTA and FQGNSA. The CDR3 is 11 residues long.

In this sample, this clone turned up once. This chain joins TRBV30 and TRBJ1-1; 8 bases align to TRBD1. J was trimmed by 2 bases and V by 5 bases; bases with no gene match: 4. The germline gives CDR1 GTSNPN, CDR2 SVGIG (reference sequence). This CDR3 is 13 amino acids long. The CDR3 coding sequence is TGTGCCTGGGGGGACAGGCTAAACACTGAAGCTTTCTTT. It is translated as CAWGDRLNTEAFF.

This clone was recorded only once. This chain uses TRBV6-5 with TRBJ2-7; no firm D call. Trimming shortened V by 0 bases and J by 0 bases, and 6 bases separated the two germline ends. From germline, CDR1 is MNHEY and CDR2 SVGAGI. The CDR3 length is 14 residues. The CDR3 region has the DNA TGTGCCAGCAGTTACTCGGCAAGCTCCTACGAGCAGTACTTC. Encoded protein: CASSYSASSYEQYF.